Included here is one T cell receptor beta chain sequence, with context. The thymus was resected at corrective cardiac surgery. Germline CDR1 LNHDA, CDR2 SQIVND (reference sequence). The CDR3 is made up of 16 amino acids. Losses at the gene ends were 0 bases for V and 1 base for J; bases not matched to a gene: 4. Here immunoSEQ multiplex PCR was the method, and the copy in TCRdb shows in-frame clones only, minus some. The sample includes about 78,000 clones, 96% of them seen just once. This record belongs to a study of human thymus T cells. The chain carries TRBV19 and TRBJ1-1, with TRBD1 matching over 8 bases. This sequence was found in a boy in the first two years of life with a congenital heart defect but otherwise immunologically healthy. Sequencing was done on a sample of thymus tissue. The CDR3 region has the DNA TGTGCCAGTAGTATAGACACTGGGACAGGGAACACTGAAGCTTTCTTT. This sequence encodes CASSIDTGTGNTEAFF.